One and the same sample provided the 17 T cell receptor beta chains below, sequenced in a study of T cell responses to AZD1222 COVID-19 vaccine. Here immunoSEQ multiplex PCR was the method, and the copy in TCRdb shows in-frame clones only, minus some. The data contain 150,000 to 200,000 clones, 90% to 95% of them singletons. Sequenced here: peripheral blood, sampled 28 days after the second AZD1222 dose. Receptors were obtained from an adult who received the AZD1222 COVID-19 vaccine.

This chain connects TRBV29-1 to TRBJ2-2, with TRBD2 as a possible D gene (5 bases). V gave up 4 bases and J gave up 5 bases, with 23 bases separating them. This CDR3 has 17 residues. Germline-derived CDR1 and CDR2 are SQVTM and ANQGSEA. In DNA form, the CDR3 reads TGCAGCGTTGCGTCTAGCTCGCCCCGAGCTTTGACCGGGGAGCTGTTTTTT. It is translated as CSVASSSPRALTGELFF.

This chain joins TRBV7-2 and TRBJ1-6; D is possibly TRBD1 (5 bases). The germline CDR1 and CDR2 sequences are SGHTA and FQGNSA. Trimming took off 3 bases at V and 10 bases at J, with 10 bases between the two ends. The CDR3 runs to 13 residues. CDR3 amino acids: CASSFGGDSPLHF. DNA of the CDR3: TGTGCCAGCAGCTTTGGAGGGGACTCACCCCTCCACTTT.

Only one count was recorded for this clone. V gene TRBV14 combines with J gene TRBJ2-1; 7 positions agree with TRBD1. V dropped 5 bases and J dropped 7; count of bases not matched to a gene: 5. The CDR3 has 13 amino acids. Germline V CDR1 and CDR2: SGHDN, FVKESK. This CDR3 is CASSGTVTNEQFF. In DNA form, the CDR3 reads TGTGCCAGCAGCGGGACAGTTACGAATGAGCAGTTCTTC. The whole variable domain, remainder taken from reference TRBV14 and TRBJ2-1, is EAGVTQFPSHSVIEKGQTVTLRCDPISGHDNLYWYRRVMGKEIKFLLHFVKESKQDESGMPNNRFLAERTGGTYSTLKVQPAELEDSGVYFCASSGTVTNEQFFGPGTRLTVL.

The rearrangement links TRBV7-8 to TRBJ1-2; a weak D match, TRBD1 (6 bases). V dropped 2 bases and J dropped 6 bases, with 16 bases sitting between them. The CDR3 loop spans 15 amino acids. Per the germline V gene, CDR1 is SGHVS and CDR2 is FQNEAQ. The DNA of the CDR3 is TGTGCCAGCAGCTTAATCTGGGGCAGGGGAGATGGCTACACCTTC. Protein: CASSLIWGRGDGYTF.

This sequence joins TRBV10-3 and TRBJ1-2; 7 positions match TRBD1. Germline V CDR1 and CDR2: ENHRY, SYGVKD. Unmatched junction bases numbered 5, after V lost 4 bases and J lost 6 bases. The CDR3 contains 13 residues. The CDR3 region is CAISGGQFHGYTF. CDR3 coding DNA: TGTGCCATCAGTGGGGGACAGTTCCATGGCTACACCTTC.

The chain links TRBV18 to TRBJ1-3; TRBD1 might be the D (5 bases). CDR1 and CDR2 from the germline V gene are KGHSH and LQKENI. The CDR3 length is 16 residues. V gave up 1 base and J gave up 3 bases, with 13 bases separating them. CDR3 nucleotide sequence: TGTGCCAGCTCACCACTCGACCAGGGAGTTGGAAACACCATATATTTT. It specifies CASSPLDQGVGNTIYF.

The genes are TRBV2 and TRBJ1-2; D may be TRBD1 (5 bases). The V end was cut by 3 bases, the J end by 5 bases, with 22 bases between. In germline, CDR1 is SNHLY, CDR2 FYNNEI. This CDR3 comprises 17 residues. The CDR3 DNA follows: TGTGCCAGCAGTGAGGTTGGGGCCTGGGGGAAGGGTTATGGCTACACCTTC. Amino acids: CASSEVGAWGKGYGYTF.

V gene TRBV5-4 combines with J gene TRBJ1-2; D is possibly TRBD1 (5 bases). The germline V and J ends were trimmed by 0 bases and 2 bases, with 14 bases remaining between them. This CDR3 is 16 amino acids long. Per germline, CDR1 SGHNT and CDR2 YYREEE (reference sequence). This CDR3 is CASSLDAGTVNYGYTF. CDR3 in DNA: TGTGCCAGCAGCTTGGACGCAGGGACGGTAAACTATGGCTACACCTTC.

This CDR3 is CATSWADTQYF. As DNA, the CDR3 is TGTGCCACCTCGTGGGCAGATACGCAGTATTTT. This chain joins TRBV28 and TRBJ2-3; D unresolved. The germline CDR1 and CDR2 sequences are MDHEN and SYDVKM. The CDR3 consists of 11 residues. Trimming stripped 10 bases from V and 4 bases from J, with 9 bases between.

The chain couples TRBV9 to TRBJ1-2, with a weak D call TRBD1 (5 bases). Germline CDR1 is SGDLS and CDR2 is YYNGEE. The V and J ends lost 4 bases and 2 bases respectively, with 9 bases between them. The CDR3 runs to 13 residues. CDR3 coding DNA: TGTGCCAGCAGCCGGGACCCCAACTATGGCTACACCTTC. Amino acid sequence: CASSRDPNYGYTF.

The chain couples TRBV5-1 to TRBJ2-3, with TRBD1 as a possible D gene (5 bases). This CDR3 is 14 amino acids long. V lost 0 bases and J 6 bases, leaving 11 bases between the germline ends. Germline-derived CDR1 and CDR2 are SGHRS and YFSETQ. CDR3 residues: CASSLEGRRDTQYF. In nucleotides, the CDR3 is TGCGCCAGCAGCTTGGAGGGGCGCAGGGATACGCAGTATTTT.

V is TRBV6-5 and J is TRBJ1-4, with D possibly being TRBD1 (6 bases). Trimming removed 5 bases at V and 5 bases at J, with 12 bases between. Germline lookup yields CDR1 MNHEY and CDR2 SVGAGI. CDR3 length: 14 residues. The CDR3 protein is CASSRQATNEKLFF. The DNA of the CDR3 is TGTGCCAGCAGTCGACAGGCGACGAATGAAAAACTGTTTTTT.

This clone was detected a few times. CDR3 bases: TGCGCCAGCAGCTTGACGGCTGACGGCTACACCTTC. It codes for CASSLTADGYTF. The V call is TRBV5-1, the J call TRBJ1-2; no definite D call. The CDR3 covers 12 residues. Germline V gene lookup returns CDR1 SGHRS and CDR2 YFSETQ. Trimming left V 1 base short and J 8 bases short, with 9 bases between.

This sequence joins TRBV5-4 and TRBJ2-1; 7 bases align to TRBD1. The CDR3 sequence is 18 residues long. Germline V gene data show CDR1 as SGHNT and CDR2 as YYREEE (reference sequence). V shed 4 bases and J 5 bases; nucleotides not matched to a gene: 18. The CDR3 nucleotides are TGTGCCAGCAGCCCCGGTCCGAGGGGGACAGCCAATAACAATGAGCAGTTCTTC. Its protein product is CASSPGPRGTANNNEQFF.

The chain combines TRBV19 with TRBJ2-7, with a tentative D call TRBD2 (6 bases). Between the trimmed V and J ends, which lost 6 bases and 5 bases, there was a span of 8 bases. The CDR3 extends over 11 amino acids. Germline V gene sequence: CDR1 LNHDA, CDR2 SQIVND (reference sequence). The CDR3 reads CASREGNEQYF. The CDR3 region has the DNA TGTGCCAGTAGGGAGGGGAACGAGCAGTACTTC.

The rearrangement links TRBV10-1 to TRBJ2-1; no reliable D call. The germline V and J ends were trimmed by 3 bases and 3 bases, with 12 bases remaining between them. This CDR3 has 15 residues. CDR1 is WNHNN, CDR2 SYGVQD, per germline (reference sequence). CDR3 loop: CASSDLPPGYNEQFF. The DNA for the CDR3 is TGCGCCAGCAGTGACCTACCCCCAGGCTACAATGAGCAGTTCTTC.

The chain carries TRBV6-5 and TRBJ2-5, with D perhaps matching TRBD2 (6 bases). V was trimmed by 8 bases and J by 7 bases, leaving 17 bases between them. The CDR3 consists of 13 residues. Germline values: CDR1 MNHEY, CDR2 SVGAGI. As DNA, the CDR3 is TGTGCCAGCCCGACAGTGACCGGGGGGACCCAGTACTTC. This sequence encodes CASPTVTGGTQYF.